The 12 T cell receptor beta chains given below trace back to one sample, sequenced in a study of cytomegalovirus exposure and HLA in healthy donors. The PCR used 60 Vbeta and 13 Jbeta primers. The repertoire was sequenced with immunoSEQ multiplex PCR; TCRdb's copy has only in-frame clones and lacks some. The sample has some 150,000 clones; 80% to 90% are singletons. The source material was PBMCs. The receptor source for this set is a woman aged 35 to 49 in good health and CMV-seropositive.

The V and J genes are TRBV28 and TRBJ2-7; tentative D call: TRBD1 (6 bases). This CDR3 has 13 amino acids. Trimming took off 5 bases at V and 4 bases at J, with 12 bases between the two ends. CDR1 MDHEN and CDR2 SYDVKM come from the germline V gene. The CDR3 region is CASSRTDRYEQYF. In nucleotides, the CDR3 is TGTGCCAGCAGTAGGACAGATAGATACGAGCAGTACTTC.

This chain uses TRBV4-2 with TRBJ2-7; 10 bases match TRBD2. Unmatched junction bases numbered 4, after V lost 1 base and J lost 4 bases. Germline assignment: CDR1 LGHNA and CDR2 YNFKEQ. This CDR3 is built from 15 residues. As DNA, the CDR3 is TGTGCCAGCAGCCAAGGGCTAGCGGGAGCTTACGAGCAGTACTTC. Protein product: CASSQGLAGAYEQYF.

The CDR3 DNA follows: TGTGCCTGGAGTGCTCACAGGGGAACCTACGAGCAGTACTTC. Translated: CAWSAHRGTYEQYF. The chain couples TRBV30 to TRBJ2-7; 7 bases line up with TRBD1. The CDR3 is made up of 14 amino acids. Trimming at V came to 1 base and at J to 2 bases, leaving 5 bases not matched to a gene. Looked up from germline, CDR1 is GTSNPN and CDR2 is SVGIG (reference sequence).

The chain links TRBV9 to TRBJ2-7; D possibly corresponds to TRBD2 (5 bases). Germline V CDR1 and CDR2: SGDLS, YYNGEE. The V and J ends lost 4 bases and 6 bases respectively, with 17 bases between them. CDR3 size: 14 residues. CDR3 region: CASSPFTSTREQYF. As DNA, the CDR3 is TGTGCCAGCAGCCCCTTCACTAGTACGCGCGAGCAGTACTTC.

The CDR3 reads CAWSVLLLGAYNYGYTF. The CDR3 nucleotides are TGTGCCTGGAGTGTACTTCTTCTGGGGGCGTATAACTATGGCTACACCTTC. The rearrangement links TRBV30 to TRBJ1-2, with TRBD1 as a possible D gene (6 bases). The CDR3 is made up of 17 amino acids. CDR1 and CDR2 from the germline V gene are GTSNPN and SVGIG (reference sequence). The ends were cut back, 0 bases at V and 1 base at J, with 18 bases in the middle.

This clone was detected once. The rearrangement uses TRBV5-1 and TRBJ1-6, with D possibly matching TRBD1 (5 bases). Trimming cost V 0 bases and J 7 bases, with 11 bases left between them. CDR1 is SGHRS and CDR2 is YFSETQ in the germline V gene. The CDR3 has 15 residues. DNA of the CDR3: TGCGCCAGCAGCTTGGCTGTGACAGACAATTCACCCCTCCACTTT. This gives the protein CASSLAVTDNSPLHF.

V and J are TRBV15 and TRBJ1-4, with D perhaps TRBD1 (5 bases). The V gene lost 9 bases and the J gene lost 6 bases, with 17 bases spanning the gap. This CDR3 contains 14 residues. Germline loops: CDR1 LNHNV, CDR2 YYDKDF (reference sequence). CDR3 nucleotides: TGTGCCACAAGACCGGGCCCAGGGCATGAAAAACTGTTTTTT. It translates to CATRPGPGHEKLFF.

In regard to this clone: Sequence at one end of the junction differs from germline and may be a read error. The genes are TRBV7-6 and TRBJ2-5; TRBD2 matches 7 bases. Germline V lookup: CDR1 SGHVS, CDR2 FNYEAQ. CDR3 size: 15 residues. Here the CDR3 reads CASSTSGANQETRYF. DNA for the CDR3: TGTGCCAGCAGCACAAGCGGGGCCAACCAAGAGACCCGGTACTTC.

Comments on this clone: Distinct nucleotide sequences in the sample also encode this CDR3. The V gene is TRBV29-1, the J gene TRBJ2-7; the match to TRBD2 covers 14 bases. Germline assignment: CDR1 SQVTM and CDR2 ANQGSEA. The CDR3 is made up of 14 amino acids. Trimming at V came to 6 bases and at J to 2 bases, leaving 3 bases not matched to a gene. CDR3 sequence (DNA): TGCAGCGTGAAGGGACTAGCGGGGGCCTACGAGCAGTACTTC. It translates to CSVKGLAGAYEQYF.

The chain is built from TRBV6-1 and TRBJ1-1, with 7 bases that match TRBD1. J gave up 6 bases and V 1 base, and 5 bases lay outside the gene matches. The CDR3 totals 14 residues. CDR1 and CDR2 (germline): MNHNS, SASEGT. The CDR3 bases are TGTGCCAGCAGTGAAGTAGGGGGCGCTTCTGAAGCTTTCTTT. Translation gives CASSEVGGASEAFF.

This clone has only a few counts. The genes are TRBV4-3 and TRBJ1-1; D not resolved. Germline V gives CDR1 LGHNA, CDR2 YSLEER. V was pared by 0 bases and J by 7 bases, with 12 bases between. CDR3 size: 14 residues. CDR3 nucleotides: TGCGCCAGCAGCCAAGATTTGGCGGCGGTTGAAGCTTTCTTT. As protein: CASSQDLAAVEAFF.

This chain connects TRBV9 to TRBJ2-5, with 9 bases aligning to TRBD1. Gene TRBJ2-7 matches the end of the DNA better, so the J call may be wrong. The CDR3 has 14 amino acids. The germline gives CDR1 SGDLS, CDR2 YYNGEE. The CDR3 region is CASSGGGTGNEQYF. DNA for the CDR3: TGTGCCAGCAGTGGAGGAGGGACAGGGAACGAGCAGTACTTC.